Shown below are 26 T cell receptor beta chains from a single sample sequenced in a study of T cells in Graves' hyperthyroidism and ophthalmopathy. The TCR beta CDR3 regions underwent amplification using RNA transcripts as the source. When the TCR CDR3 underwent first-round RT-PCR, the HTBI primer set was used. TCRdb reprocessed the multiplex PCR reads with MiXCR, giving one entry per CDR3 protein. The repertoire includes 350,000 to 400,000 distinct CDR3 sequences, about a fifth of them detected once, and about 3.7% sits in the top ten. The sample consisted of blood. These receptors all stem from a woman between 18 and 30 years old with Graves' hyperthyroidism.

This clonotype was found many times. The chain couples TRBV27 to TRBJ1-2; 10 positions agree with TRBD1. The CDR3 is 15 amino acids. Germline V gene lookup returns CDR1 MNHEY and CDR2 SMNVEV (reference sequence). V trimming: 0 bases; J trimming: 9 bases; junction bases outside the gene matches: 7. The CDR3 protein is CASSLSGTGVFRYTF. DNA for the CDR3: TGTGCCAGCAGTTTATCCGGGACAGGGGTCTTTCGCTACACCTTC.

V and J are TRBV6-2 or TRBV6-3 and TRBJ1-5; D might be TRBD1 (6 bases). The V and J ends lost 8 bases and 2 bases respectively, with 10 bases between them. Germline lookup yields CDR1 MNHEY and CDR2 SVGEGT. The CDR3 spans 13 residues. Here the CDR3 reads CASGWTGNQPQHF. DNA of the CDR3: TGTGCCAGCGGTTGGACAGGCAATCAGCCCCAGCATTTT.

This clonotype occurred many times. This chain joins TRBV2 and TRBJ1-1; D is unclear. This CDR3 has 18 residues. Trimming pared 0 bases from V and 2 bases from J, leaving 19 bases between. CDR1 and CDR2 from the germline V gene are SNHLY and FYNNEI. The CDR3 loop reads CASSEAKPGLSSNTEAFF. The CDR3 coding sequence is TGTGCCAGCAGTGAAGCAAAACCGGGCCTCTCGTCTAACACTGAAGCTTTCTTT.

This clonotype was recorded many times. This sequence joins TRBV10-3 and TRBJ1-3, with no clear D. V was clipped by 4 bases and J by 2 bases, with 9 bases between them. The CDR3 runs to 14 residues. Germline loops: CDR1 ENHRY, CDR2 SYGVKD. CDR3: CAISADLAGNTIYF. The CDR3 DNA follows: TGTGCCATCAGTGCGGATTTGGCTGGAAACACCATATATTTT.

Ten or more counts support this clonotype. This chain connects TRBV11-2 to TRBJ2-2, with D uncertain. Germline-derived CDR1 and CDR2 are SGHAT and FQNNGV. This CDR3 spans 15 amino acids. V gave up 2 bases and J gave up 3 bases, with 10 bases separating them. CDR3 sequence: CASSLRPSDTGELFF. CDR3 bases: TGTGCCAGCAGCTTACGCCCATCGGACACCGGGGAGCTGTTTTTT.

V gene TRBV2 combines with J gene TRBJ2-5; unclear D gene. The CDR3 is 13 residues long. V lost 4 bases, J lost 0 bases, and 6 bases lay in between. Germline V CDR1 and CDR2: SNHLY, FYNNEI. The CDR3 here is CASSVQHQETQYF. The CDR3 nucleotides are TGTGCCAGCAGTGTACAGCACCAAGAGACCCAGTACTTC.

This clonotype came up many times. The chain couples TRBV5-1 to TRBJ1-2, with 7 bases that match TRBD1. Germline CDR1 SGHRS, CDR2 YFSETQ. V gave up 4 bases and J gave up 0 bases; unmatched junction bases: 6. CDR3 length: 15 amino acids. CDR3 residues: CASSPWTGANYGYTF. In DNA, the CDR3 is TGCGCCAGCAGCCCCTGGACAGGAGCTAACTATGGCTACACCTTC.

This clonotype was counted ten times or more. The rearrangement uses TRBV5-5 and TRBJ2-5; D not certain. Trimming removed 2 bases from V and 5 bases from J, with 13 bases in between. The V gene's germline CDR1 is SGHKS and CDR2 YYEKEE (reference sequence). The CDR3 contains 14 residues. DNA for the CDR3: TGTGCCAGCAGCTTTGGGTCGGACGGGGAGACCCAGTACTTC. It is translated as CASSFGSDGETQYF.

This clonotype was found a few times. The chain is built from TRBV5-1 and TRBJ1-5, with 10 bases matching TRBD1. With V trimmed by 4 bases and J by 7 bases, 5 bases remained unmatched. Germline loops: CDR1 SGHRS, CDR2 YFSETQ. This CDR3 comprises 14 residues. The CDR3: CASSARTGGQPQHF. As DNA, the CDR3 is TGCGCCAGCAGCGCCAGGACAGGGGGACAGCCCCAGCATTTT.

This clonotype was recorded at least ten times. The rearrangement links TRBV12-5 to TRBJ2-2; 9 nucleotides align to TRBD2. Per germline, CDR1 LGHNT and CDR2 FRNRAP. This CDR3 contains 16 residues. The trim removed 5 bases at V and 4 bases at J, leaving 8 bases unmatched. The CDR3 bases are TGTGCTAGTGGTCTCAGCGGGGGGTCTATCACCGGGGAGCTGTTTTTT. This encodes CASGLSGGSITGELFF.

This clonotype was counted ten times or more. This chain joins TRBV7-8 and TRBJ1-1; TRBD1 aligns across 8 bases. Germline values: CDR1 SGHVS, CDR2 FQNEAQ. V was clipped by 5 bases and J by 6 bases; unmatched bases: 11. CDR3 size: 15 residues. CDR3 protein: CASSPGQGHGSEAFF. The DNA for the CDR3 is TGTGCCAGCAGCCCCGGACAGGGACACGGGTCTGAAGCTTTCTTT.

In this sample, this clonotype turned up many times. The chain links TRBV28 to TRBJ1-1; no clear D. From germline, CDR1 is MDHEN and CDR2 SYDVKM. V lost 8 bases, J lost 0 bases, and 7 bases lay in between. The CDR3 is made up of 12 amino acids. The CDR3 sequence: CASESVNTEAFF. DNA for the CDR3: TGTGCCAGCGAATCGGTGAACACTGAAGCTTTCTTT.

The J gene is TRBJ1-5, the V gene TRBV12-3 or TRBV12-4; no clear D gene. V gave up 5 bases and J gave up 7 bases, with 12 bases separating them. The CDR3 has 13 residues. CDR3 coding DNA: TGTGCCAGCAGTCTTAGTACAAACCAGCCCCAGCATTTT. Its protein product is CASSLSTNQPQHF.

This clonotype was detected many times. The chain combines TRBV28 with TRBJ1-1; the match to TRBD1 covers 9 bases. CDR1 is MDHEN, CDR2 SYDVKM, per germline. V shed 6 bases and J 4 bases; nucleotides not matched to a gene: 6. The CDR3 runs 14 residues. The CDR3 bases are TGTGCCAGCAGGATACAGGGGGCAGGCACTGAAGCTTTCTTT. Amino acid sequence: CASRIQGAGTEAFF. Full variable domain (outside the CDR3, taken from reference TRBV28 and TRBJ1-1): DVKVTQSSRYLVKRTGEKVFLECVQDMDHENMFWYRQDPGLGLRLIYFSYDVKMKEKGDIPEGYSVSREKKERFSLILESASTNQTSMYLCASRIQGAGTEAFFGQGTRLTVV.

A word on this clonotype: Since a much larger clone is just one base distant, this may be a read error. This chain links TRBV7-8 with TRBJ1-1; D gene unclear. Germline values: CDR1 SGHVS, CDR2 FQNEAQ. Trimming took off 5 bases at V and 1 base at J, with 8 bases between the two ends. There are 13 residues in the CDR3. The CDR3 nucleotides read TGTGCCAGCAGCAACCCGGAGAACACTGAAGCTTTCTTT. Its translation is CASSNPENTEAFF.

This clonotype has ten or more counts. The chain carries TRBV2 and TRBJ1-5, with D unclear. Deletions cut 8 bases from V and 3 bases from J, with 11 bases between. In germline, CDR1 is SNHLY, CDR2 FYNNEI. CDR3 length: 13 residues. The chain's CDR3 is CASHTHTNQPQHF. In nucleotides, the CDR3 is TGTGCCAGCCATACCCACACCAATCAGCCCCAGCATTTT.

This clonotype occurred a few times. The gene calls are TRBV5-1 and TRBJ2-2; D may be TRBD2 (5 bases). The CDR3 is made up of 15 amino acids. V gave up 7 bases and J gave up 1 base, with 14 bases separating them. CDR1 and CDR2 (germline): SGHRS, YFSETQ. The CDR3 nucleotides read TGCGCCAGCGCGGGCGTAGACGGGAACACCGGGGAGCTGTTTTTT. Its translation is CASAGVDGNTGELFF.

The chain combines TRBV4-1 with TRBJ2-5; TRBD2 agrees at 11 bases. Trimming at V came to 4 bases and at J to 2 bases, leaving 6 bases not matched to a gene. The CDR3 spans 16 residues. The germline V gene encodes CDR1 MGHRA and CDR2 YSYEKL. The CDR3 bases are TGCGCCAGCAGCCTAACTAGCGGGGGAGGACAAGAGACCCAGTACTTC. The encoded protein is CASSLTSGGGQETQYF.

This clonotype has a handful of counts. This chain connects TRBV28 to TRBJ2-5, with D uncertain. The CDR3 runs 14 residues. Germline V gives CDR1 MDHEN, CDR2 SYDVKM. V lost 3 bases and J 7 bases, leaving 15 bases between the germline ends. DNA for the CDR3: TGTGCCAGCAGTTTGTCCTCCCCAGGCTGGACCCAGTACTTC. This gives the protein CASSLSSPGWTQYF.

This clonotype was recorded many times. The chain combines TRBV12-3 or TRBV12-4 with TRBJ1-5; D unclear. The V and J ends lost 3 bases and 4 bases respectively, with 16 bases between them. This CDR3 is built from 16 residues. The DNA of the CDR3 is TGTGCCAGCAGTTTTGGGGTGCCGACTCCTAATCAGCCCCAGCATTTT. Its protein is CASSFGVPTPNQPQHF.

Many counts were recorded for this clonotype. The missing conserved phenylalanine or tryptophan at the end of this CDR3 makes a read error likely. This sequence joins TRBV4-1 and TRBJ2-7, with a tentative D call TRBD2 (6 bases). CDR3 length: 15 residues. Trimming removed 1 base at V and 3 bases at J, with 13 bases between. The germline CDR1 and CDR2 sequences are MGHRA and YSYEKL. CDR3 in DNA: TGCGCCAGCAGCCAAGTAGCGGACATACTCTACGAGCAGTACCTC. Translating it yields CASSQVADILYEQYL.

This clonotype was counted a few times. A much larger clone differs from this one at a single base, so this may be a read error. CDR3 nucleotide sequence: TGCAGTGTTACCGGGACAGGCCTATTCGGGCCCAAGCATTTT. Protein product: CSVTGTGLFGPKHF. The chain joins TRBV20-1 to TRBJ1-5; TRBD1 agrees at 8 bases. Looked up from germline, CDR1 is DFQATT and CDR2 is SNEGSKA (reference sequence). This CDR3 contains 14 residues.

In DNA, the CDR3 is TGTGCCAGCAGTCCACGGGACAGAAACAATCAGCCCCAGCATTTT. Translation: CASSPRDRNNQPQHF. The chain joins TRBV6-1 to TRBJ1-5; 7 bases map to TRBD1. The V gene's germline CDR1 is MNHNS and CDR2 SASEGT. The junction had 7 bases not matched to a gene; V was cut back by 5 bases and J by 3 bases. The CDR3 sequence is 15 residues long.

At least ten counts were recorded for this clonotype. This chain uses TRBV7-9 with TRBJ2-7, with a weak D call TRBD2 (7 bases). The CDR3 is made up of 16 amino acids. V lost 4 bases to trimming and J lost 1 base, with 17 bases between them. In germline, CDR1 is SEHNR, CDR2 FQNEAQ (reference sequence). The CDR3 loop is CASSSQRGGTSYEQYF. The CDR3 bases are TGTGCCAGCAGCTCACAGCGGGGCGGGACATCCTACGAGCAGTACTTC.

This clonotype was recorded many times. The CDR3 loop is CASIHGRGRGRDTEAFF. Here the CDR3 DNA reads TGTGCCAGCATCCATGGGAGGGGGCGCGGTCGGGACACTGAAGCTTTCTTT. This chain connects TRBV2 to TRBJ1-1; 7 nucleotides line up with TRBD1. The ends lost 7 bases at V and 3 bases at J; junction bases unmatched: 17. The CDR3 totals 17 residues. Per the germline V gene, CDR1 is SNHLY and CDR2 is FYNNEI.

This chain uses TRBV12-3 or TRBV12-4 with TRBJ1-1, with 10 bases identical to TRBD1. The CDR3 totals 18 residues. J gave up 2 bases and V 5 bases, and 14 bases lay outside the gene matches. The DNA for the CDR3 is TGTGCCAGCAGTAGGAGACAGGGGGCGCGGGGAATAAACACTGAAGCTTTCTTT. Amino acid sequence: CASSRRQGARGINTEAFF.